Below, 19 T cell receptor beta chains from the same sample are listed, as sequenced in a study of OX40 agonist ivuxolimab in advanced cancers. The repertoire was sequenced with immunoSEQ multiplex PCR; TCRdb's copy has only in-frame clones and lacks some. The table lists around 70,000 clones, approximately 86% of them singletons, with 5% to 7% in the top ten. The source material was CD4+ or CD8+ T cells sorted from blood, sampled in a trial of the OX40 agonist ivuxolimab. The receptors originated from an adult with an advanced solid tumor such as melanoma, head and neck, liver or kidney cancer.

The chain joins TRBV28 to TRBJ2-7, with D hard to call. This CDR3 region has 13 residues. Trimming removed 6 bases from V and 4 bases from J, with 13 bases in between. Per germline, CDR1 MDHEN and CDR2 SYDVKM. CDR3 amino acids: CASSVPWAYEQYV. The CDR3 nucleotides are TGTGCCAGCAGCGTTCCCTGGGCTTACGAGCAGTACGTC.

This clone turned up a few times. This rearrangement joins TRBV2 to TRBJ2-3; a possible D gene is TRBD2 (6 bases). This CDR3 has 16 residues. The ends were cut back, 2 bases at V and 1 base at J, with 13 bases in the middle. CDR1 is SNHLY, CDR2 FYNNEI, per germline. The CDR3 is CASSEYGGGGTDTQYF. DNA of the CDR3: TGTGCCAGCAGTGAATACGGGGGAGGCGGCACAGATACGCAGTATTTT.

The chain links TRBV23-1 to TRBJ1-2, with D possibly matching TRBD1 (6 bases). TRBV23-1 is marked as an open reading frame, function uncertain. The CDR3 runs to 16 residues. The V gene lost 4 bases and the J gene lost 7 bases, with 22 bases spanning the gap. The CDR3 protein is CASSLQTGGASLGYTF. The DNA of the CDR3 is TGCGCCAGCAGTCTCCAGACAGGAGGGGCATCACTTGGCTACACCTTC.

The genes are TRBV2 and TRBJ1-4, with D tentatively TRBD1 (5 bases). Trimming cost V 2 bases and J 13 bases, with 8 bases left between them. Germline CDR1 and CDR2: SNHLY and FYNNEI. The CDR3 is made up of 11 amino acids. The chain's CDR3 is CASSEQGILFF. CDR3 DNA: TGTGCCAGCAGTGAACAGGGCATACTGTTTTTT. Based on the CDR3 plus reference TRBV2 and TRBJ1-4, the full variable domain is EPEVTQTPSHQVTQMGQEVILRCVPISNHLYFYWYRQILGQKVEFLVSFYNNEISEKSEIFDDQFSVERPDGSNFTLKIRSTKLEDSAMYFCASSEQGILFFGSGTQLSVL.

This chain uses TRBV6-1 with TRBJ1-1; 7 bases map to TRBD1. The trim removed 8 bases at V and 6 bases at J, leaving 12 bases unmatched. Germline V lookup: CDR1 MNHNS, CDR2 SASEGT. This CDR3 has 14 amino acids. CDR3 nucleotides: TGTGCCAGCGGAGAACAGGGGAGGAGGGCTGAAGCTTTCTTT. This translates into CASGEQGRRAEAFF.

CDR3 DNA: TGTGCCAGCAGCCAAGATGGGAGCTCTGGGGCCAACGTCCTGACTTTC. As protein: CASSQDGSSGANVLTF. This chain joins TRBV4-2 and TRBJ2-6; D possibly corresponds to TRBD2 (5 bases). Germline CDR1 LGHNA, CDR2 YNFKEQ. Trimming removed 0 bases from V and 0 bases from J, with 6 bases in between. This CDR3 has 16 amino acids.

The chain recombines TRBV12-5 with TRBJ1-5, with a tentative D call TRBD1 (5 bases). This CDR3 region has 13 residues. Trimming took 5 bases from V and 2 from J, leaving 7 bases between them. The germline gives CDR1 LGHNT, CDR2 FRNRAP. The DNA for the CDR3 is TGTGCTAGTGGTGCGGGGGGCAATCAGCCCCAGCATTTT. Its protein is CASGAGGNQPQHF.

The chain uses TRBV5-5 and TRBJ1-5; possibly TRBD1 for D (5 bases). This CDR3 is built from 17 residues. The V and J ends lost 0 bases and 10 bases respectively, with 23 bases between them. The germline CDR1 and CDR2 sequences are SGHKS and YYEKEE (reference sequence). In DNA, the CDR3 is TGTGCCAGCAGCTTGGACCATCGGGGGATGCAATCATATCCCCAGCATTTT. It codes for CASSLDHRGMQSYPQHF.

The V call is TRBV11-3, the J call TRBJ2-1; D is possibly TRBD2 (5 bases). Germline V gives CDR1 SGHNT, CDR2 YENEEA. This CDR3 comprises 11 residues. Deletions cut 4 bases from V and 8 bases from J, with 6 bases between. CDR3 in DNA: TGTGCCAGCAGCTCGGGATATGAGCAGTTCTTC. Its translation: CASSSGYEQFF.

The V and J genes are TRBV7-2 and TRBJ2-1, with D hard to call. The CDR3 length is 15 residues. Germline V gene sequence: CDR1 SGHTA, CDR2 FQGNSA. V was shortened by 1 base and J by 0 bases, with 7 bases between the two germline ends. The CDR3 loop reads CASSLGLSSYNEQFF. CDR3 bases: TGTGCCAGCAGCTTAGGTCTCAGCTCCTACAATGAGCAGTTCTTC.

The gene calls are TRBV14 and TRBJ2-1, with D perhaps TRBD1 (5 bases). Trimming shortened V by 0 bases and J by 4 bases, and 13 bases separated the two germline ends. This CDR3 contains 16 residues. From germline, CDR1 is SGHDN and CDR2 FVKESK. The CDR3 DNA sequence: TGTGCCAGCAGCCAAGATCCCGCAGACAGTTACAATGAGCAGTTCTTC. This gives the protein CASSQDPADSYNEQFF.

The chain carries TRBV5-6 and TRBJ2-5, with 7 bases identical to TRBD1. Per germline, CDR1 SGHDT and CDR2 YYEEEE. The CDR3 loop spans 19 amino acids. J was trimmed by 5 bases and V by 0 bases; bases with no gene match: 19. In DNA, the CDR3 is TGTGCCAGCAGCTTGGCCTTGGCAGGGGGTTTTTCAATCCCGGAGACCCAGTACTTC. This encodes CASSLALAGGFSIPETQYF. Using reference TRBV5-6 and TRBJ2-5 for the parts outside the CDR3, the full variable domain is DAGVTQSPTHLIKTRGQQVTLRCSPKSGHDTVSWYQQALGQGPQFIFQYYEEEERQRGNFPDRFSGHQFPNYSSELNVNALLLGDSALYLCASSLALAGGFSIPETQYFGPGTRLLVL.

The count of this clone is one. V gene TRBV28 combines with J gene TRBJ2-3; 8 bases are a match to TRBD2. J was trimmed by 6 bases and V by 2 bases; bases with no gene match: 7. The CDR3 loop spans 15 amino acids. Germline values: CDR1 MDHEN, CDR2 SYDVKM. The CDR3 DNA reads as TGTGCCAGCAGTTTAGCGGGGGGCGTTAGGGATACGCAGTATTTT. Translating it yields CASSLAGGVRDTQYF.

The V and J genes are TRBV6-5 and TRBJ2-7; 9 bases map to TRBD1. The CDR3 consists of 15 residues. The germline V gene encodes CDR1 MNHEY and CDR2 SVGAGI. Trimming cost V 6 bases and J 9 bases; bases outside gene matches: 15. In DNA, the CDR3 is TGTGCCAGCAGACTCACAGGGGGCGCCCCCGGGCGGCAGTACTTC. Encoded protein: CASRLTGGAPGRQYF.

In this sample, this clone turned up once. This chain uses TRBV4-1 with TRBJ2-5; D unresolved. This CDR3 is 14 amino acids long. The V end lost 1 base, the J end lost 3 bases, and 9 bases lay between the germline ends. Germline CDR1 and CDR2: MGHRA and YSYEKL. CDR3 coding DNA: TGCGCCAGCAGCCAAGTCTTAGGAAAAGAGACCCAGTACTTC. It specifies CASSQVLGKETQYF.

In nucleotides, the CDR3 is TGTGCCAGCTCACCACTTCTTAGCACGGCTGGAAACACCATATATTTT. Translating it yields CASSPLLSTAGNTIYF. V is TRBV18 and J is TRBJ1-3; D gene unclear. CDR1 and CDR2 from the germline V gene are KGHSH and LQKENI. The CDR3 is made up of 16 amino acids. V gave up 1 base and J gave up 2 bases, with 12 bases separating them.

The CDR3 DNA follows: TGTGCCAGCAGCGCCGGGACTAGACGCACCGGGGAGCTGTTTTTT. This gives the protein CASSAGTRRTGELFF. The J gene is TRBJ2-2, the V gene TRBV2; 8 nucleotides agree with TRBD2. CDR3 length equals 15 residues. V gave up 6 bases and J gave up 4 bases; unmatched junction bases: 7. CDR1 is SNHLY, CDR2 FYNNEI, per germline. Full variable domain (remainder filled in from reference TRBV2 and TRBJ2-2): EPEVTQTPSHQVTQMGQEVILRCVPISNHLYFYWYRQILGQKVEFLVSFYNNEISEKSEIFDDQFSVERPDGSNFTLKIRSTKLEDSAMYFCASSAGTRRTGELFFGEGSRLTVL.

This chain links TRBV7-9 with TRBJ1-2; 9 bases line up with TRBD1. CDR1 is SEHNR, CDR2 FQNEAQ, per germline (reference sequence). The CDR3 totals 15 residues. V was clipped by 2 bases and J by 6 bases; unmatched bases: 7. The CDR3 coding sequence is TGTGCCAGCAGCTTACTGGGACAGGGAGTTGATGGCTACACCTTC. Amino acids: CASSLLGQGVDGYTF. Supplemented by reference TRBV7-9 and TRBJ1-2, the full variable domain reads DTGVSQNPRHKITKRGQNVTFRCDPISEHNRLYWYRQTLGQGPEFLTYFQNEAQLEKSRLLSDRFSAERPKGSFSTLEIQRTEQGDSAMYLCASSLLGQGVDGYTFGSGTRLTVV.

The rearrangement joins TRBV21-1 to TRBJ2-5; the table's D call, TRBD1, was not checked against the DNA. TRBV21-1 is an annotated pseudogene. The CDR3 is 13 amino acids. This chain's CDR3 is CASSKATGGEQYF. The CDR3 region has the DNA TGTGCCAGCAGCAAAGCGACAGGGGGAGAGCAGTACTTC.